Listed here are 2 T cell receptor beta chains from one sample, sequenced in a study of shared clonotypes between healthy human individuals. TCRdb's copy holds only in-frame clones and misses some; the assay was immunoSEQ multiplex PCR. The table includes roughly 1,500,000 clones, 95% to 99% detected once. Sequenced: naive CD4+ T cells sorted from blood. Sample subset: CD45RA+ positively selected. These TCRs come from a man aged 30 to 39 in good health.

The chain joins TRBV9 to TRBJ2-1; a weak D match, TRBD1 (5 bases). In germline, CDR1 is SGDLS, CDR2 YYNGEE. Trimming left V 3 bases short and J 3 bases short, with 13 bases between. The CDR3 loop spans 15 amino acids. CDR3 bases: TGTGCCAGCAGCGAATCGACAGACAGCTACAATGAGCAGTTCTTC. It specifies CASSESTDSYNEQFF.

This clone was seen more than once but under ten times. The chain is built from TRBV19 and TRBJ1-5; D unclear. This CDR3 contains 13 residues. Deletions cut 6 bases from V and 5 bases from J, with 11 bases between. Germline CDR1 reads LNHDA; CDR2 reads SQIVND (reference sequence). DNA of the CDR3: TGTGCCAGTAGCCCTGTCACCGATCAGCCCCAGCATTTT. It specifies CASSPVTDQPQHF. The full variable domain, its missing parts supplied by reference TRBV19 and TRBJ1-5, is DGGITQSPKYLFRKEGQNVTLSCEQNLNHDAMYWYRQDPGQGLRLIYYSQIVNDFQKGDIAEGYSVSREKKESFPLTVTSAQKNPTAFYLCASSPVTDQPQHFGDGTRLSIL.